This paragraph reports one T cell receptor beta chain. Its recognized antigen is unknown. Base qualities are missing; no much larger clone stands one base away. The data stem from a study of CD8 T cells in Susac syndrome (dated by TCRdb to between 2019 and 2020). General notes on the study: Whether CD8+ T cell activation and differentiation in Susac syndrome was antigen driven was tested using repertoire sequencing. The clonality of the CD8+ T cell repertoire was compared across approximately 11 healthy donors, some 14 Susac syndrome patients and about 16 multiple sclerosis patients.

Peripheral blood CD8+ and CD4+ T cells from healthy donors, Susac syndrome patients and multiple sclerosis patients were profiled by high-throughput TCR beta sequencing. Healthy donors were included as age- and sex-matched controls. Bulk CD8+ and CD4+ T cells were purified by magnetic negative isolation, whereas CD8+ TEMRA cells were enriched by FACS. Blood was drawn into EDTA tubes, processed within 24 hours, and PBMCs were isolated by density gradient centrifugation. PBMCs intended for TCR sequencing were cryopreserved in liquid nitrogen and were subsequently thawed in a 37 degrees C water bath. The sorted or isolated CD4+, CD8+ and CD8+ TEMRA cells reached a purity of at least 90%. Summary of the overall study and its limitations: The number of individuals in the TCR sequencing and HLA analysis was acknowledged as relatively small.

RNA was extracted using the RNeasy kit, and 0.5 to 1 microgram was reverse transcribed with random hexamers. The immunoSEQ multiplex PCR assay, covering 54 Vbeta and 13 Jbeta segments, was used to amplify TCR beta CDR3 regions. Bias from PCR amplification was corrected by using a synthetic template baseline for primer optimization and for computational correction. As for the original processing: Reads were assigned to V, D and J genes according to IMGT and analyzed in immunoSEQ Analyzer, with only productive sequences retained. Clonality was calculated as one minus the Shannon entropy normalized by log2 of the number of productive unique sequences. For each patient and control, public and private clones were evaluated within the 100 most prevalent clones. Clones were defined as Susac-specific when absent from the healthy and MS cohorts, from 1052 published viral clones and from other ImmuneACCESS disease sequences. In-frame beta chains were kept once TCRdb had trimmed the public reads at Q25 with fastp and called clones with MiXCR. Rows with a matching CDR3 protein are joined into one entry that keeps the most common DNA and genes. The V and J calls follow TCRdb's processing rather than the paper's. This sample lists some 80,000 distinct CDR3 sequences; over 90% were detected once. Jointly, the top ten make up about 0.27% of the sample.

From the cysteine through the phenylalanine, the CDR3 covers 14 amino acids. Only CDR3 DNA remains: 42 bases, in frame from the first base. Via the germline V gene (reference sequence), CDR1 is DFQATT and CDR2 SNEGSKA. The V and J ends are trimmed by 5 bases and 0 bases, leaving 10 bases between them. This TCR came from a human donor in good health. The rearranged segments are TRBV20-1 and TRBJ2-2, with the D call perhaps TRBD1 or TRBD2, as 5 bases match in each case. Input material: CD8+ T cells from PBMCs. The DNA sequence follows: TGCAGTGCTCGGGACCTGACGAACACCGGGGAGCTGTTTTTT. It translates to CSARDLTNTGELFF.